The 26 T cell receptor beta chains below come from one sample, sequenced in a study of T cell repertoires in aging, cancer and after chemotherapy. Multiplex touch-down PCR with TRB-A/B primers amplified rearranged V-D-J TRB sequences. TCRdb passed the multiplex PCR reads through MiXCR, listing each CDR3 protein once. Among 5,000 to 7,500 distinct CDR3 sequences, about 30% were seen once, and the ten largest hold about 7.5%. TCR beta rearrangements were amplified from peripheral blood genomic DNA. The sequenced material came from blood. The source of these receptors is a human donor with a blood cancer.

This clonotype is judged large. V gene TRBV6-1 combines with J gene TRBJ2-3; 12 bases map to TRBD2. This CDR3 region has 15 residues. Germline lookup yields CDR1 MNHNS and CDR2 SASEGT. The junction had 1 base not matched to a gene; V was cut back by 2 bases and J by 4 bases. Written as DNA, the CDR3 is TGTGCCAGCAGTGAACTAGCGGGAGGGCCAGATACGCAGTATTTT. This translates into CASSELAGGPDTQYF.

The chain recombines TRBV20-1 with TRBJ2-7, with TRBD2 as a possible D gene (5 bases). With 6 bases removed from V and 2 bases from J, the gap between germline ends came to 11 bases. This CDR3 is 12 amino acids long. The V gene's germline CDR1 is DFQATT and CDR2 SNEGSKA (reference sequence). CDR3 sequence (DNA): TGCAGTGCAAAGGACTGGACCTACGAGCAGTACTTC. Protein: CSAKDWTYEQYF.

This chain joins TRBV7-2 and TRBJ1-5; TRBD1 matches at 7 bases. This CDR3 contains 14 residues. Trimming removed 4 bases from V and 6 bases from J; junction bases left unmatched: 6. CDR1 and CDR2 from the germline V gene are SGHTA and FQGNSA. As DNA, the CDR3 is TGTGCCAGCAGCTCACAGGGGACGGGTCAGCCCCAGCATTTT. Amino acid sequence: CASSSQGTGQPQHF.

This clonotype is classed as large. The gene calls are TRBV29-1 and TRBJ2-3; the D gene is possibly TRBD1 (6 bases). Per the germline V gene, CDR1 is SQVTM and CDR2 is ANQGSEA. Trimming took off 5 bases at V and 2 bases at J, with 14 bases between the two ends. The CDR3 consists of 14 residues. CDR3 DNA: TGCAGCGTTCTTGGGGGCAGCGACACAGATACGCAGTATTTT. Protein product: CSVLGGSDTDTQYF.

CDR3 residues: CSASLGAGANVLTF. As DNA, the CDR3 is TGCAGTGCTAGTCTGGGGGCTGGGGCCAACGTCCTGACTTTC. The V gene is TRBV20-1, the J gene TRBJ2-6; D may correspond to TRBD1 or TRBD2 (5 bases each). In germline, CDR1 is DFQATT, CDR2 SNEGSKA (reference sequence). The germline V and J ends were trimmed by 3 bases and 2 bases, with 8 bases remaining between them. The CDR3 consists of 14 residues.

The chain recombines TRBV6-4 with TRBJ2-6; TRBD1 matches at 11 bases. The germline gives CDR1 MRHNA, CDR2 SNTAGT. V lost 2 bases to trimming and J lost 1 base; unmatched junction nucleotides: 4. The CDR3 consists of 18 residues. The CDR3 DNA reads as TGTGCCAGCAGTGACGATGGACAGGGGGCGTCTGGGGCCAACGTCCTGACTTTC. It specifies CASSDDGQGASGANVLTF.

The V call is TRBV24-1, the J call TRBJ2-7; 11 nucleotides align to TRBD1. The ends lost 4 bases at V and 6 bases at J; junction bases unmatched: 7. This CDR3 is built from 15 residues. Germline V gives CDR1 KGHDR, CDR2 SFDVKD. The CDR3 nucleotides read TGTGCCACCAGTGACCCGGGACAGGGGGAAGGCGAGCAGTACTTC. This encodes CATSDPGQGEGEQYF.

This clonotype occurred a few times. The chain recombines TRBV5-6 with TRBJ1-2; tentative D call: TRBD1 (5 bases). CDR1 and CDR2 (germline): SGHDT, YYEEEE. The CDR3 has 13 amino acids. With 3 bases removed from V and 2 bases from J, the gap between germline ends came to 8 bases. The DNA of the CDR3 is TGTGCCAGCAGCTGGGGGGGGAACTATGGCTACACCTTC. The encoded protein is CASSWGGNYGYTF.

Remarks on this clonotype: At one boundary the junction diverges from the germline segment, which might be a read error. The chain has TRBV7-9 and TRBJ1-1; 7 nucleotides align to TRBD1. This CDR3 contains 14 residues. The V gene's germline CDR1 is SEHNR and CDR2 FQNEAQ (reference sequence). The CDR3 sequence is CVSSLRQGGTEAFF. CDR3 DNA sequence: TGTGTCAGCAGCCTCAGACAGGGAGGCACTGAAGCTTTCTTT.

V is TRBV7-9 and J is TRBJ2-1; 7 bases are shared with TRBD1. With 5 bases clipped from V and 3 bases from J, the junction kept 7 bases outside the gene matches. Germline V CDR1 and CDR2: SEHNR, FQNEAQ (reference sequence). This CDR3 region has 15 residues. The CDR3 region has the DNA TGTGCCAGCAGCACGACAGGGATTCACTACAATGAGCAGTTCTTC. Translation: CASSTTGIHYNEQFF.

This clonotype was recorded a few times. The chain joins TRBV12-3 or TRBV12-4 to TRBJ2-7; D remains unclear. CDR3 length: 14 residues. Trimming took off 2 bases at V and 5 bases at J, with 13 bases between the two ends. The DNA of the CDR3 is TGTGCCAGCAGTTTAACAGATCCAAGGGACGAGCAGTACTTC. Protein: CASSLTDPRDEQYF.

This rearrangement joins TRBV24-1 to TRBJ1-1, with 7 bases aligning to TRBD1. Trimming cost V 7 bases and J 3 bases; bases outside gene matches: 7. The CDR3 spans 14 residues. CDR1 and CDR2 from the germline V gene are KGHDR and SFDVKD. The CDR3: CATSPRDSDTEAFF. The CDR3 nucleotides are TGTGCCACCAGCCCCCGGGACAGCGACACTGAAGCTTTCTTT.

The chain recombines TRBV5-1 with TRBJ2-1, with 7 positions matching TRBD2. Looked up from germline, CDR1 is SGHRS and CDR2 is YFSETQ. V gave up 4 bases and J gave up 1 base; unmatched junction bases: 8. The CDR3 is 16 residues long. The chain's CDR3 is CASSKFSGSSYNEQFF. The CDR3 nucleotides read TGCGCCAGCAGCAAGTTTAGCGGGTCGTCCTACAATGAGCAGTTCTTC.

Remarks on this clonotype: This may come from a read error, since a much larger clone is one base off. V is TRBV30 and J is TRBJ2-2; weak D call: TRBD1 (6 bases). CDR1 is GTSNPN and CDR2 is SVGIG in the germline V gene (reference sequence). The CDR3 contains 11 residues. CDR3 protein: CAWHRVGEMFF. The CDR3 DNA reads TGTGCCTGGCACAGGGTCGGGGAGATGTTTTTT. Using reference TRBV30 and TRBJ2-2 for the parts outside the CDR3, the full variable domain is SQTIHQWPATLVQPVGSPLSLECTVEGTSNPNLYWYRQAAGRGLQLLFYSVGIGQISSEVPQNLSASRPQDRQFILSSKKLLLSDSGFYLCAWHRVGEMFFGEGSRLTVL.

This clonotype is categorized as large. The chain has TRBV29-1 and TRBJ2-3; perhaps TRBD2 as D (5 bases). Germline V CDR1 and CDR2: SQVTM, ANQGSEA. Trimming took 4 bases from V and 5 from J, leaving 10 bases between them. This CDR3 has 12 amino acids. The CDR3 DNA follows: TGCAGCGTTGGGACTGGGGAAGATACGCAGTATTTT. Amino acids: CSVGTGEDTQYF.

This clonotype counts as medium-sized (0.01 to 0.1%). The chain has TRBV5-1 and TRBJ2-1; a weak D match, TRBD2 (5 bases). CDR1 SGHRS and CDR2 YFSETQ come from the germline V gene. The V end lost 0 bases, the J end lost 0 bases, and 13 bases lay between the germline ends. CDR3 length: 17 residues. The CDR3 nucleotides are TGCGCCAGCAGCTTGGCTCAAACGGGATACTCCTACAATGAGCAGTTCTTC. This translates into CASSLAQTGYSYNEQFF.

This clonotype was seen a handful of times. This chain joins TRBV19 and TRBJ2-3; the D gene is possibly TRBD2 (5 bases). The CDR3 sequence is 15 residues long. V gave up 3 bases and J gave up 1 base, with 11 bases separating them. Germline CDR1 reads LNHDA; CDR2 reads SQIVND (reference sequence). This CDR3 is CASSMGVGGTDTQYF. The CDR3 coding sequence is TGTGCCAGTAGTATGGGCGTCGGGGGCACAGATACGCAGTATTTT.

This clonotype ranks as medium-sized. The CDR3 nucleotides are TGTGCCAGCAGCGAGGTGGCAGGAAAAGAGACCCAGTACTTC. Encoded protein: CASSEVAGKETQYF. V usage is TRBV5-4 and J usage is TRBJ2-5, with unresolved D. The CDR3 length is 14 residues. Germline CDR1 reads SGHNT; CDR2 reads YYREEE (reference sequence). V lost 4 bases, J lost 3 bases, and 13 bases lay in between.

This clonotype is categorized as medium-sized. V and J are TRBV6-6 and TRBJ2-3, with D perhaps matching TRBD1 (6 bases). This CDR3 comprises 14 residues. CDR1 is MNHNY, CDR2 SVGAGI, per germline (reference sequence). Trimming cost V 11 bases and J 3 bases, with 18 bases left between them. CDR3 amino acids: CACVQGSRTDTQYF. Here the CDR3 DNA reads TGTGCCTGCGTACAGGGTTCTAGAACAGATACGCAGTATTTT.

The count of this clonotype is one. This may arise from a read error, as a much more abundant clone is one base away. The chain links TRBV18 to TRBJ1-4; D possibly corresponds to TRBD1 (5 bases). CDR3 length: 15 amino acids. Germline V gene lookup returns CDR1 KGHSH and CDR2 LQKENI. CDR3 nucleotide sequence: TGTGCCAGCTCACCGACAGCCGGGACTAATGAAAATCTGTTTTTT. Its protein product is CASSPTAGTNENLFF.

In this sample, this clonotype turned up a few times. The V call is TRBV18, the J call TRBJ2-7; 9 nucleotides match TRBD1. Germline-derived CDR1 and CDR2 are KGHSH and LQKENI. This CDR3 spans 15 amino acids. The trim removed 6 bases at V and 2 bases at J, leaving 8 bases unmatched. CDR3 sequence: CASSQGQGPAYEQYF. The CDR3 region has the DNA TGTGCCAGCTCCCAGGGACAGGGCCCGGCCTACGAGCAGTACTTC.

J is TRBJ2-5 and V is TRBV12-3 or TRBV12-4, with D tentatively TRBD1 (6 bases). This CDR3 comprises 13 residues. The V gene lost 6 bases and the J gene lost 4 bases, with 12 bases spanning the gap. The CDR3 loop is CASSITGTETQYF. The CDR3 nucleotides read TGTGCCAGCAGCATTACAGGGACAGAGACCCAGTACTTC.

This clonotype is termed large. The J gene is TRBJ2-3, the V gene TRBV6-5, with D possibly being TRBD2 (6 bases). CDR3 length equals 14 residues. V lost 7 bases, J lost 1 base, and 12 bases lay in between. Germline assignment: CDR1 MNHEY and CDR2 SVGAGI. The CDR3: CASKEPSGTDTQYF. DNA of the CDR3: TGTGCCAGCAAGGAACCTAGCGGCACAGATACGCAGTATTTT.

This clonotype rates as medium-sized. V usage is TRBV27 and J usage is TRBJ2-1; D gene uncertain. CDR3 length: 14 amino acids. Between the trimmed V and J ends, which lost 0 bases and 7 bases, there was a span of 10 bases. CDR1 MNHEY and CDR2 SMNVEV come from the germline V gene (reference sequence). The CDR3 nucleotides read TGTGCCAGCAGTTTATCCCAAAGTGGGAATGAGCAGTTCTTC. Its translation: CASSLSQSGNEQFF.

This chain links TRBV7-2 with TRBJ2-5, with D perhaps assigned TRBD1 or TRBD2 (5 bases each). CDR3 size: 16 residues. Between the trimmed V and J ends, which lost 1 base and 0 bases, there was a span of 12 bases. Germline CDR1 SGHTA, CDR2 FQGNSA. The CDR3 reads CASSLGGWGYQETQYF. CDR3 nucleotide sequence: TGTGCCAGCAGCTTAGGGGGGTGGGGGTACCAAGAGACCCAGTACTTC.

The chain links TRBV12-3 or TRBV12-4 to TRBJ2-1, with 12 nucleotides matching TRBD2. V gave up 8 bases and J gave up 9 bases; unmatched junction bases: 14. This CDR3 is 16 amino acids long. This chain's CDR3 is CASVTRLAGVVIEQFF. The CDR3 DNA sequence: TGTGCCAGCGTGACTCGACTAGCGGGAGTAGTTATTGAGCAGTTCTTC.